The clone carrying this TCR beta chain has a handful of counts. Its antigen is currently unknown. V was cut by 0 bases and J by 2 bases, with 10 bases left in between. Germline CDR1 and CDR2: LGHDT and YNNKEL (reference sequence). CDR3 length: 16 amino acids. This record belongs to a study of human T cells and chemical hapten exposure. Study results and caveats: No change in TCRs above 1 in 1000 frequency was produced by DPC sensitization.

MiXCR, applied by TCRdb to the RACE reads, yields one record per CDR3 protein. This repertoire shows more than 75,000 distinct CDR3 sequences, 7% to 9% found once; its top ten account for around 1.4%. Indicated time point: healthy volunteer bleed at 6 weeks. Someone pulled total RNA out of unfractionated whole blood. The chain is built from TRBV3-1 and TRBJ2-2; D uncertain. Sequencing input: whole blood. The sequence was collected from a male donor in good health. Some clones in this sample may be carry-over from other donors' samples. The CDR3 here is CASSQEATDNTGELFF. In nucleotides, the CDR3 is TGTGCCAGCAGCCAAGAAGCAACAGACAACACCGGGGAGCTGTTTTTT. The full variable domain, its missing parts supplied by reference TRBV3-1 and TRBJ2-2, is DTAVSQTPKYLVTQMGNDKSIKCEQNLGHDTMYWYKQDSKKFLKIMFSYNNKELIINETVPNRFSPKSPDKAHLNLHINSLELGDSAVYFCASSQEATDNTGELFFGEGSRLTVL.